The 24 T cell receptor beta chains below come from one sample, sequenced in a study of vaccination and CD4 T cells after COVID-19. Their cognate antigens are unknown. Specified treatment: approximately 9-day PBMC culture with coronavirus spike peptide pools or control peptides (ViraFEST assay). Oncomine TCR Beta short-read sequencing was applied to DNA from cultured CD4+ T cells. TCRdb redid the calling of the PCR reads with MiXCR, one entry per CDR3 protein. This sample has around 9,300 distinct CDR3 sequences; around 37% occur once, and the top ten carry approximately 15%. The material sequenced was CD4+ T cells from blood, cultured in vitro. The source of these receptors is a human donor who had recovered from COVID-19.

The rearrangement uses TRBV20-1 and TRBJ2-3; D call uncertain. In germline, CDR1 is DFQATT, CDR2 SNEGSKA (reference sequence). V gave up 6 bases and J gave up 4 bases, with 11 bases separating them. This CDR3 comprises 12 residues. CDR3 protein: CSALQTSDTQYF. The CDR3 nucleotides read TGCAGTGCCCTACAGACCTCAGATACGCAGTATTTT.

The V call is TRBV4-1, the J call TRBJ1-1, with 8 bases aligning to TRBD1. After removal of 1 base from V and 4 bases from J, the junction contained 8 bases not matched to a gene. The CDR3 has 16 amino acids. Germline CDR1 MGHRA, CDR2 YSYEKL. The CDR3 DNA reads as TGCGCCAGCAGCCAAGCTCCCCGGACAGGGCGCACTGAAGCTTTCTTT. Translating it yields CASSQAPRTGRTEAFF.

The V and J genes are TRBV5-4 and TRBJ2-7, with TRBD2 identical over 8 bases. CDR1 is SGHNT and CDR2 is YYREEE in the germline V gene (reference sequence). J gave up 4 bases and V 0 bases, and 9 bases lay outside the gene matches. There are 16 residues in the CDR3. The CDR3 nucleotides are TGTGCCAGCAGCTTGGGAGTAGCGGGGACGAGTTACGAGCAGTACTTC. Residues: CASSLGVAGTSYEQYF. Drawing the rest from reference TRBV5-4 and TRBJ2-7, the complete variable domain is ETGVTQSPTHLIKTRGQQVTLRCSSQSGHNTVSWYQQALGQGPQFIFQYYREEENGRGNFPPRFSGLQFPNYSSELNVNALELDDSALYLCASSLGVAGTSYEQYFGPGTRLTVT.

This clonotype was recorded a few times. The chain joins TRBV19 to TRBJ1-2; D gene uncertain. V dropped 8 bases and J dropped 8 bases, with 6 bases sitting between them. CDR1 and CDR2 from the germline V gene are LNHDA and SQIVND (reference sequence). The CDR3 has 9 amino acids. The CDR3 DNA is TGTGCCAGTGGAGCGGGCTACACCTTC. Its translation is CASGAGYTF.

This clonotype came up a few times. The CDR3 nucleotides read TGTGCCAGCAGCCGGGACCAGGGGGATTCACCCCTCCACTTT. This encodes CASSRDQGDSPLHF. The chain has TRBV27 and TRBJ1-6; 7 nucleotides align to TRBD1. Germline-derived CDR1 and CDR2 are MNHEY and SMNVEV (reference sequence). This CDR3 is built from 14 residues. J gave up 8 bases and V 6 bases, and 7 bases lay outside the gene matches.

V gene TRBV7-2 combines with J gene TRBJ1-1, with TRBD1 matching over 8 bases. The germline gives CDR1 SGHTA, CDR2 FQGNSA. V shed 3 bases, J shed 1 base, and the junction held 4 bases outside the gene matches. The CDR3 sequence is 15 residues long. The CDR3 protein is CASSLTGQANTEAFF. The CDR3 DNA sequence: TGTGCCAGCAGCTTGACGGGACAGGCGAACACTGAAGCTTTCTTT.

This rearrangement joins TRBV7-9 to TRBJ2-4, with D maybe TRBD1 (6 bases). Trimming pared 1 base from V and 6 bases from J, leaving 10 bases between. CDR1 SEHNR and CDR2 FQNEAQ come from the germline V gene (reference sequence). The CDR3 contains 14 residues. CDR3 DNA sequence: TGTGCCAGCAGCTTAGTGGGACAAGTAAACATTCAGTACTTC. Residues: CASSLVGQVNIQYF.

This clonotype was found a few times. The chain links TRBV12-3 or TRBV12-4 to TRBJ1-5; no clear D. Trimming cost V 3 bases and J 1 base, with 7 bases left between them. This CDR3 is 14 amino acids long. Here the CDR3 DNA reads TGTGCCAGCAGTTTGATGGGAAGCAATCAGCCCCAGCATTTT. It codes for CASSLMGSNQPQHF.

V and J are TRBV6-2 or TRBV6-3 and TRBJ1-1, with a tentative D call TRBD1 (5 bases). This CDR3 comprises 12 residues. Per germline, CDR1 MNHEY and CDR2 SVGEGT. The germline V and J ends were trimmed by 8 bases and 6 bases, with 13 bases remaining between them. DNA of the CDR3: TGTGCCAGCTCGCAGGGAACCTCTGAAGCTTTCTTT. It codes for CASSQGTSEAFF.

The V gene is TRBV10-3, the J gene TRBJ2-3, with 10 bases lining up with TRBD1. Trimming at V came to 3 bases and at J to 0 bases, leaving 6 bases not matched to a gene. Germline V gene sequence: CDR1 ENHRY, CDR2 SYGVKD. This CDR3 is built from 17 residues. CDR3 DNA sequence: TGTGCCATCAGTGACCGGGACAGGGGACTTAGCACAGATACGCAGTATTTT. Protein: CAISDRDRGLSTDTQYF.

This clonotype is a singleton in its sample. The chain recombines TRBV10-3 with TRBJ1-2; D is unclear. The CDR3 has 14 residues. Germline lookup yields CDR1 ENHRY and CDR2 SYGVKD. V shed 4 bases and J shed 8 bases, with 17 bases lying between them. In DNA form, the CDR3 reads TGTGCCATCAGTGGGCGGGGAAAGGGCGAAGGCTACACCTTC. Its protein product is CAISGRGKGEGYTF.

A few counts support this clonotype. J is TRBJ1-1 and V is TRBV20-1; weak D call: TRBD1 (6 bases). V lost 6 bases and J 3 bases, leaving 14 bases between the germline ends. The CDR3 extends over 13 amino acids. Germline loops: CDR1 DFQATT, CDR2 SNEGSKA (reference sequence). CDR3: CSAAQGLDTEAFF. In DNA form, the CDR3 reads TGCAGTGCCGCACAGGGATTGGACACTGAAGCTTTCTTT.

V usage is TRBV5-1 and J usage is TRBJ2-3, with D perhaps assigned TRBD1 or TRBD2 (5 bases each). The CDR3 is 17 amino acids. V was cut by 4 bases and J by 3 bases, with 21 bases left in between. Germline-derived CDR1 and CDR2 are SGHRS and YFSETQ. DNA of the CDR3: TGCGCCAGCAGCCTCACGGGACCTCCTATTCTTACAGATACGCAGTATTTT. This translates into CASSLTGPPILTDTQYF.

This clonotype was counted a single time. This sequence joins TRBV18 and TRBJ2-3; D gene uncertain. Germline loops: CDR1 KGHSH, CDR2 LQKENI. Trimming took off 0 bases at V and 5 bases at J, with 6 bases between the two ends. The CDR3 is 13 amino acids. CDR3 loop: CASSPPNRDTQYF. The CDR3 DNA follows: TGTGCCAGCTCACCACCGAATAGAGATACGCAGTATTTT.

V is TRBV5-1 and J is TRBJ2-5; D perhaps matches TRBD1 (5 bases). Between the trimmed V and J ends, which lost 0 bases and 4 bases, there was a span of 10 bases. This CDR3 comprises 14 residues. The V gene's germline CDR1 is SGHRS and CDR2 YFSETQ. The CDR3 sequence: CASSLAGNLETQYF. The CDR3 DNA sequence: TGCGCCAGCAGCTTGGCAGGGAACTTAGAGACCCAGTACTTC.

The CDR3 sequence is CSASGTFQETQYF. CDR3 bases: TGCAGCGCATCAGGGACTTTCCAAGAGACCCAGTACTTC. The chain couples TRBV29-1 to TRBJ2-5; D perhaps matches TRBD2 (6 bases). Germline V gene sequence: CDR1 SQVTM, CDR2 ANQGSEA. Trimming stripped 7 bases from V and 1 base from J, with 13 bases between. The CDR3 is 13 amino acids.

Details on this clonotype: At one end, the junction sequence differs from germline, possibly due to a read error. This chain joins TRBV14 and TRBJ1-6; D is perhaps TRBD1 (6 bases). Germline lookup yields CDR1 SGHDN and CDR2 FVKESK. CDR3 length: 15 residues. CDR3 loop: CASSQGGSYNSPLHF. The CDR3 nucleotides are TGTGCTAGCAGCCAAGGGGGCTCCTATAATTCACCCCTCCACTTT.

V is TRBV20-1 and J is TRBJ1-4; D not certain. CDR3 length: 15 residues. Trimming took 2 bases from V and 8 from J, leaving 18 bases between them. Per germline, CDR1 DFQATT and CDR2 SNEGSKA (reference sequence). CDR3 bases: TGCAGTGCTAGAAATTCGGGAGTGGTTGGCGAAAAACTGTTTTTT. This gives the protein CSARNSGVVGEKLFF.

This clonotype came up a few times. V gene TRBV7-2 combines with J gene TRBJ2-2, with D perhaps given as TRBD1 or TRBD2 (6 bases each). V shed 7 bases and J shed 6 bases, with 21 bases lying between them. CDR1 and CDR2 (germline): SGHTA, FQGNSA. The CDR3 is 16 residues long. The CDR3 DNA follows: TGTGCCAGCACCTTCTCTTCTGGGGGGCTGGCCGGGGAGCTGTTTTTT. Translated: CASTFSSGGLAGELFF.

This clonotype showed up just a few times. This chain links TRBV15 with TRBJ2-1, with 12 nucleotides matching TRBD2. Trimming cost V 0 bases and J 10 bases; bases outside gene matches: 7. The germline V gene has CDR1 LNHNV and CDR2 YYDKDF (reference sequence). The CDR3 covers 16 residues. The CDR3 nucleotides read TGTGCCACCAGCAGAGATGGGGGGACTAGCGGGTTGGAGCAGTTCTTC. It translates to CATSRDGGTSGLEQFF.

V and J are TRBV7-2 and TRBJ2-5; D not certain. V was cut by 1 base and J by 4 bases, with 7 bases left in between. Germline V gene sequence: CDR1 SGHTA, CDR2 FQGNSA. The CDR3 contains 13 residues. As DNA, the CDR3 is TGTGCCAGCAGCTTAGGGGTCGCAGAGACCCAGTACTTC. It yields the protein CASSLGVAETQYF.

This clonotype was seen a few times. This chain links TRBV30 with TRBJ2-2, with D possibly matching TRBD2 (7 bases). The CDR3 has 16 amino acids. Germline CDR1 GTSNPN, CDR2 SVGIG (reference sequence). The germline V and J ends were trimmed by 0 bases and 4 bases, with 15 bases remaining between them. The CDR3 is CAWSVRRGGGTGELFF. The CDR3 DNA reads as TGTGCCTGGAGTGTACGGAGGGGGGGAGGCACCGGGGAGCTGTTTTTT. The full variable domain, in which reference TRBV30 and TRBJ2-2 provide the parts outside the CDR3, is SQTIHQWPATLVQPVGSPLSLECTVEGTSNPNLYWYRQAAGRGLQLLFYSVGIGQISSEVPQNLSASRPQDRQFILSSKKLLLSDSGFYLCAWSVRRGGGTGELFFGEGSRLTVL.

This clonotype was detected a few times. The chain couples TRBV5-5 to TRBJ1-1, with D possibly matching TRBD1 (5 bases). Trimming left V 3 bases short and J 1 base short, with 13 bases between. CDR3 size: 15 residues. Germline CDR1 is SGHKS and CDR2 is YYEKEE (reference sequence). CDR3 region: CASSYQGRKNTEAFF. The CDR3 DNA follows: TGTGCCAGCAGCTACCAGGGACGGAAGAACACTGAAGCTTTCTTT.

The chain combines TRBV12-3 or TRBV12-4 with TRBJ1-3, with 7 bases lining up with TRBD1. The CDR3 runs 15 residues. The V segment lost 1 base and the J segment 9 bases; nucleotides outside the gene matches: 9. CDR3 residues: CASSLGLTGVSTIYF. The CDR3 DNA follows: TGTGCCAGCAGTTTAGGGCTTACAGGGGTCAGCACCATATATTTT.